Each of the 28 T cell receptor beta chains below was sequenced from the same sample in a study of T cells after yellow fever vaccination. From the 5' RACE reads, TCRdb called clonotypes with MiXCR, one entry per CDR3 protein. This table has some 240,000 distinct CDR3 sequences, approximately 3.6% appearing once. Sequences were derived from PBMCs, sampled 15 days after the yellow fever booster vaccination. Every receptor here comes from a man between 18 and 29 years old who received the YFV17D yellow fever vaccine.

As to this clonotype: A clone one base away is much larger, so this may be a read error. Because it lacks the conserved phenylalanine or tryptophan at the end, this CDR3 is likely a read error. V is TRBV5-1 and J is TRBJ1-5; TRBD1 aligns across 7 bases. This CDR3 contains 13 residues. Per germline, CDR1 SGHRS and CDR2 YFSETQ. The V gene end was trimmed by 7 bases and the J gene end by 4 bases; junction bases not matched to a gene: 5. This chain's CDR3 is CASRGTENQPQHI. For the CDR3, the DNA is TGCGCCAGCCGGGGGACAGAGAATCAGCCCCAGCATATT.

Many counts were recorded for this clonotype. The CDR3 loop reads CASRSGGAETQYF. The CDR3 DNA is TGTGCCAGCAGGAGCGGGGGGGCTGAGACCCAGTACTTC. This chain connects TRBV7-9 to TRBJ2-5, with 10 bases identical to TRBD2. The junction had 3 bases not matched to a gene; V was cut back by 6 bases and J by 5 bases. The CDR3 consists of 13 residues. Germline assignment: CDR1 SEHNR and CDR2 FQNEAQ (reference sequence).

In its sample, this clonotype was seen many times. DNA for the CDR3: TGCGCCAGCAGCCAAGCCGGGCCTGCAATCACAGATACGCAGTATTTT. It is translated as CASSQAGPAITDTQYF. This chain uses TRBV4-3 with TRBJ2-3; no reliable D call. Trimming took 1 base from V and 2 from J, leaving 13 bases between them. Germline V lookup: CDR1 LGHNA, CDR2 YSLEER. The CDR3 covers 16 residues.

This clonotype showed up many times. V usage is TRBV12-3 or TRBV12-4 and J usage is TRBJ1-1, with 7 bases matching TRBD1. The junction had 5 bases not matched to a gene; V was cut back by 1 base and J by 12 bases. The CDR3 runs to 12 residues. CDR3 amino acids: CASSLGRRGTFF. DNA of the CDR3: TGTGCCAGCAGTTTAGGACGCAGGGGGACTTTCTTT.

Many counts were recorded for this clonotype. The V gene is TRBV7-9, the J gene TRBJ2-5; tentatively, D is TRBD1 (6 bases). The V end was cut by 0 bases, the J end by 1 base, with 12 bases between. From germline, CDR1 is SEHNR and CDR2 FQNEAQ (reference sequence). The CDR3 consists of 16 residues. The CDR3: CASSLAGAILQETQYF. The CDR3 DNA reads as TGTGCCAGCAGCTTAGCGGGGGCCATCCTCCAAGAGACCCAGTACTTC.

This clonotype came up many times. The V gene is TRBV11-1, the J gene TRBJ2-5; 7 bases match TRBD2. Germline CDR1 reads SGHAT; CDR2 reads FQDESV (reference sequence). V lost 6 bases to trimming and J lost 1 base; unmatched junction nucleotides: 5. The CDR3 is made up of 14 amino acids. CDR3 sequence reads: CASREGLVQETQYF. CDR3 nucleotide sequence: TGTGCCAGCAGAGAAGGACTAGTCCAAGAGACCCAGTACTTC.

In its sample, this clonotype was seen many times. The chain employs TRBV20-1 and TRBJ2-6, with 7 bases fitting TRBD1. After removal of 6 bases from V and 2 bases from J, the junction contained 4 bases not matched to a gene. The CDR3 totals 14 residues. Germline values: CDR1 DFQATT, CDR2 SNEGSKA (reference sequence). The CDR3 protein is CSAGQGAGANVLTF. The CDR3 nucleotides are TGCAGTGCGGGGCAGGGGGCTGGGGCCAACGTCCTGACTTTC.

Note on this clonotype: This may be a read error, as it is one base from a much larger clone. The chain carries TRBV20-1 and TRBJ2-1; 13 bases are a match to TRBD2. Trimming took 4 bases from V and 10 from J; bases not matched to a gene: 7. CDR3 length: 14 residues. Germline V gives CDR1 DFQATT, CDR2 SNEGSKA (reference sequence). CDR3 residues: CSAKLAGGAKEQFF. For the CDR3, the DNA is TGCAGTGCTAAACTAGCGGGGGGGGCTAAGGAGCAGTTCTTC.

This clonotype was counted many times. CDR3 DNA sequence: TGCGCCAGCAGCTTGTCCCCCGGGGCTTCCTACTATGGCTACACCTTC. Encoded protein: CASSLSPGASYYGYTF. This chain connects TRBV5-1 to TRBJ1-2; possible D gene TRBD1, 5 bases. CDR3 size: 16 residues. Trimming removed 1 base from V and 3 bases from J, with 16 bases in between. Germline loops: CDR1 SGHRS, CDR2 YFSETQ.

V is TRBV14 and J is TRBJ2-5; the match to TRBD1 covers 8 bases. The length of the CDR3 is 14 residues. Looked up from germline, CDR1 is SGHDN and CDR2 is FVKESK. Trimming took 1 base from V and 4 from J; bases not matched to a gene: 2. The chain's CDR3 is CASSQVDRAETQYF. CDR3 in DNA: TGTGCCAGCAGCCAAGTGGACAGGGCAGAGACCCAGTACTTC.

J is TRBJ2-7 and V is TRBV3-2; the table's D call TRBD1 went unverified against the DNA. TRBV3-2 counts as a pseudogene. The CDR3 is 18 residues long. This CDR3 is CASSHDDRREGLHYEQYV. CDR3 nucleotide sequence: TGTGCCAGCAGCCATGACGACAGGCGAGAAGGGTTACACTACGAGCAGTACGTC.

This clonotype was detected ten times or more. CDR3 residues: CASSVVTGRGYTF. The CDR3 DNA reads TGTGCCAGCAGCGTCGTAACAGGGAGAGGCTACACCTTC. The chain couples TRBV9 to TRBJ1-2; possibly TRBD1 for D (6 bases). The CDR3 consists of 13 residues. V lost 2 bases and J lost 8, with 13 bases in between. The germline gives CDR1 SGDLS, CDR2 YYNGEE.

Ten or more counts support this clonotype. The chain links TRBV7-2 to TRBJ1-5; 7 bases line up with TRBD1. The CDR3 runs to 14 residues. The germline V gene has CDR1 SGHTA and CDR2 FQGNSA. With V trimmed by 2 bases and J by 5 bases, 3 bases remained unmatched. In nucleotides, the CDR3 is TGTGCCAGCAGCTTACAGGGGGGTCATCAGCCCCAGCATTTT. Its translation is CASSLQGGHQPQHF.

This clonotype was observed many times. CDR3 residues: CASSSFLNTEAFF. The CDR3 region has the DNA TGTGCCAGCAGCTCATTCCTGAACACTGAAGCTTTCTTT. The chain carries TRBV5-5 and TRBJ1-1, with no clear D. Germline loops: CDR1 SGHKS, CDR2 YYEKEE (reference sequence). CDR3 length: 13 amino acids. V shed 3 bases and J shed 0 bases, with 6 bases lying between them.

The chain uses TRBV28 and TRBJ2-3, with D unresolved. The germline V gene has CDR1 MDHEN and CDR2 SYDVKM. V was clipped by 1 base and J by 2 bases, with 16 bases between them. CDR3 length: 17 residues. CDR3 residues: CASSLSGRMSSTDTQYF. The CDR3 nucleotides are TGTGCCAGCAGTTTATCAGGACGCATGAGCTCCACAGATACGCAGTATTTT.

The rearrangement links TRBV20-1 to TRBJ1-6; weak D call: TRBD1 (5 bases). Germline CDR1 is DFQATT and CDR2 is SNEGSKA (reference sequence). With 3 bases removed from V and 7 bases from J, the gap between germline ends came to 10 bases. This CDR3 region has 13 residues. The CDR3 loop is CSASRQLNSPLHF. DNA of the CDR3: TGCAGTGCTAGCCGACAGCTGAATTCACCCCTCCACTTT.

This clonotype has at least ten counts. The V call is TRBV7-2, the J call TRBJ2-7, with TRBD2 identical over 14 bases. V lost 4 bases and J lost 3; bases outside the gene matches: 5. Germline V CDR1 and CDR2: SGHTA, FQGNSA. The CDR3 extends over 16 amino acids. In nucleotides, the CDR3 is TGTGCCAGCAGCTCCAGGACTAGCGGGGGGCGCTACGAGCAGTACTTC. As protein: CASSSRTSGGRYEQYF.

This clonotype was recorded many times. The V gene is TRBV9, the J gene TRBJ1-1, with 8 positions matching TRBD1. This CDR3 spans 14 amino acids. With V trimmed by 2 bases and J by 5 bases, 5 bases remained unmatched. The germline CDR1 and CDR2 sequences are SGDLS and YYNGEE. The CDR3 loop is CASSVTGGVTEAFF. In nucleotides, the CDR3 is TGTGCCAGCAGCGTTACAGGGGGTGTAACTGAAGCTTTCTTT.

At least ten counts were recorded for this clonotype. The CDR3 loop is CASSPTSGGYNEQFF. In DNA form, the CDR3 reads TGTGCCAGCAGTCCGACTAGCGGGGGATACAATGAGCAGTTCTTC. The chain uses TRBV7-2 and TRBJ2-1; 12 bases fit TRBD2. CDR3 length equals 15 residues. J gave up 4 bases and V 6 bases, and 4 bases lay outside the gene matches. Per germline, CDR1 SGHTA and CDR2 FQGNSA.

This clonotype was seen ten or more times. The rearrangement uses TRBV5-5 and TRBJ2-6, with D perhaps TRBD1 (6 bases). CDR3 size: 19 residues. V was pared by 2 bases and J by 1 base, with 19 bases between. Germline CDR1 is SGHKS and CDR2 is YYEKEE (reference sequence). The CDR3 region is CASSLSPHPRGSGANVLTF. CDR3 in DNA: TGTGCCAGCAGCTTATCACCCCACCCTAGGGGGTCTGGGGCCAACGTCCTGACTTTC.

This clonotype was seen at least ten times. The chain uses TRBV11-3 and TRBJ2-1, with D unresolved. The V gene lost 3 bases and the J gene lost 9 bases, with 12 bases spanning the gap. Germline CDR1 reads SGHNT; CDR2 reads YENEEA. The CDR3 has 13 residues. DNA of the CDR3: TGTGCCAGCAGCTTTATCCCCGAAGGTGAGCAGTTCTTC. Amino acid sequence: CASSFIPEGEQFF. The entire variable domain, with the rest obtained from reference TRBV11-3 and TRBJ2-1, is as follows: EAGVVQSPRYKIIEKKQPVAFWCNPISGHNTLYWYLQNLGQGPELLIRYENEEAVDDSQLPKDRFSAERLKGVDSTLKIQPAELGDSAVYLCASSFIPEGEQFFGPGTRLTVL.

In its sample, this clonotype was seen many times. V usage is TRBV4-2 and J usage is TRBJ2-7; D tentatively fits TRBD1 or TRBD2 (6 bases each). V dropped 1 base and J dropped 5 bases, with 12 bases sitting between them. Germline V lookup: CDR1 LGHNA, CDR2 YNFKEQ. The CDR3 has 14 amino acids. The CDR3 here is CASSQVEGGDEQYV. The CDR3 bases are TGTGCCAGCAGCCAAGTTGAGGGGGGAGACGAGCAGTACGTC.

Points on this clonotype: Being one base from a much bigger clone, this may be a read error. This chain joins TRBV28 and TRBJ1-5, with unresolved D. The V end was cut by 3 bases, the J end by 4 bases, with 13 bases between. CDR1 MDHEN and CDR2 SYDVKM come from the germline V gene. The CDR3 sequence is 15 residues long. The CDR3: CASSLFWVGNQPQHF. CDR3 in DNA: TGTGCCAGCAGTTTGTTCTGGGTTGGGAATCAGCCCCAGCATTTT.

This clonotype has a count of ten or more. This chain connects TRBV29-1 to TRBJ2-1, with D possibly being TRBD1 or TRBD2 (5 bases each). The CDR3 is 14 residues long. Trimming stripped 2 bases from V and 1 base from J, with 9 bases between. CDR1 and CDR2 from the germline V gene are SQVTM and ANQGSEA. The CDR3 DNA follows: TGCAGCGTTGAATGGTGGGGGTCCTACAATGAGCAGTTCTTC. It encodes CSVEWWGSYNEQFF.

The chain couples TRBV10-1 to TRBJ2-1; D remains unclear. Germline V lookup: CDR1 WNHNN, CDR2 SYGVQD (reference sequence). The CDR3 has 11 residues. V lost 6 bases to trimming and J lost 5 bases, with 5 bases between them. The CDR3 DNA is TGCGCCAGCAGGCATAACAATGAGCAGTTCTTC. Its protein is CASRHNNEQFF.

This clonotype was picked up many times. This chain joins TRBV18 and TRBJ1-1; the D is unclear. The CDR3 is made up of 13 amino acids. V gave up 6 bases and J gave up 1 base, with 9 bases separating them. Germline CDR1 and CDR2: KGHSH and LQKENI. Here the CDR3 reads CASSRPTNTEAFF. CDR3 nucleotides: TGTGCCAGCTCCCGACCGACGAACACTGAAGCTTTCTTT.

As to this clonotype: With a much larger clone just one base away, this may be a read error. The chain couples TRBV20-1 to TRBJ2-1, with unresolved D. The germline gives CDR1 DFQATT, CDR2 SNEGSKA (reference sequence). The length of the CDR3 is 12 residues. CDR3 in amino acids: CSASFQYTEQFF. CDR3 DNA: TGCAGTGCTAGCTTTCAATACACTGAGCAGTTCTTC.

This clonotype occurred many times. V and J are TRBV11-2 and TRBJ2-1; no firm D call. This CDR3 region has 15 residues. The V end was cut by 4 bases, the J end by 4 bases, with 14 bases between. In germline, CDR1 is SGHAT, CDR2 FQNNGV. Here the CDR3 DNA reads TGTGCCAGCAGCTCCCCGATGGGCAGGTACAATGAGCAGTTCTTC. Protein sequence: CASSSPMGRYNEQFF. Based on the CDR3 plus reference TRBV11-2 and TRBJ2-1, the full variable domain is EAGVAQSPRYKIIEKRQSVAFWCNPISGHATLYWYQQILGQGPKLLIQFQNNGVVDDSQLPKDRFSAERLKGVDSTLKIQPAKLEDSAVYLCASSSPMGRYNEQFFGPGTRLTVL.